A selection of T cell receptor beta chains follows, all from one sample in a study of OX40 agonist ivuxolimab in advanced cancers. Sequenced by immunoSEQ multiplex PCR; TCRdb stores in-frame clones only, minus some. The profile shows about 67,000 clones, roughly 88% of them singletons. Sequences were derived from CD4+ or CD8+ T cells sorted from blood, sampled in a trial of the OX40 agonist ivuxolimab. Receptors were obtained from an adult with an advanced solid tumor such as melanoma, head and neck, liver or kidney cancer. The CDR3 runs from the conserved cysteine through the conserved F or W. Fields, in order: D gene, V gene, clone size, J gene, CDR3 DNA, CDR3 protein. A D gene is named only where the DNA matches it firmly. Clone size appears in some rows only: once, few, many, or a class for an expanded clone.

>.|TRBV6-1|once|TRBJ1-6
TGTGCCAGCAAGTTTGGAAATTCACCCCTCCACTTT
CASKFGNSPLHF
>TRBD1|TRBV5-1|.|TRBJ1-1
TGCGCCAGCAGCTTGGACACAGGGGATTATACTGAAGCTTTCTTT
CASSLDTGDYTEAFF
>TRBD1|TRBV28|.|TRBJ1-2
TGTGCCAGCAGTAAAAGGACAGGGGTCCCTCTCGGTTATGGCTACACCTTC
CASSKRTGVPLGYGYTF
>TRBD1|TRBV4-3|once|TRBJ2-7
TGCGCCAGCAGCCAAGTCCCGGGACAGGGTGTTTACGAGCAGTACTTC
CASSQVPGQGVYEQYF
>.|TRBV6-1|.|TRBJ2-3
TGTGCCAGCAGTGAATTCGGAGGAGATACGCAGTATTTT
CASSEFGGDTQYF
>.|TRBV7-8|.|TRBJ2-2
TGTGCCAGCAGCTTCCCGTCGGTAGCGACCACCGGGGAGCTGTTTTTT
CASSFPSVATTGELFF
>.|TRBV10-2|.|TRBJ2-3
TGCGCCAGCAGTCCCACAGGAGATACGCAGTATTTT
CASSPTGDTQYF
>.|TRBV14|.|TRBJ2-1
TGTGCCAGCAGCCTTACGGTCGGGAGAGGCGATGAGCAGTTCTTC
CASSLTVGRGDEQFF
>TRBD2|TRBV4-1|few|TRBJ2-7
TGCGCCAGCAGCCAAGAAAGGGGGGGACTAGCGGGGTACGAGCAGTACTTC
CASSQERGGLAGYEQYF
>.|TRBV14|.|TRBJ2-3
TGTGCCAGCAGTCGCACAGATACGCAGTATTTT
CASSRTDTQYF
>.|TRBV14|.|TRBJ2-3
TGTGCCAGCAGCCACAGGGCCAGCACAGATACGCAGTATTTT
CASSHRASTDTQYF
>TRBD1|TRBV14|.|TRBJ1-5
TGTGCCAGCAGCCAAGATCTACTGGACAGGTTTCCATTTTATCAGCCCCAGCATTTT
CASSQDLLDRFPFYQPQHF
>.|TRBV25-1|.|TRBJ2-7
TGTGCCAGCAGTGAATTAATGGTGGGAGGATCCTACGAGCAGTACTTC
CASSELMVGGSYEQYF
>.|TRBV18|.|TRBJ1-1
TGTGCCAGCTCACCTGGTTTCAACACTGAAGCTTTCTTT
CASSPGFNTEAFF
>.|TRBV5-4|.|TRBJ2-7
TGTGCCAGCAGCTTGGTGGTAGGCTCCGTTCCTAGGGAGCAGTACTTC
CASSLVVGSVPREQYF
>TRBD2|TRBV6-1|.|TRBJ2-7
TGTGCCAGCAGGCCGGGGGGAGGGGAGCAGTACTTC
CASRPGGGEQYF
>.|TRBV7-9|.|TRBJ2-2
TGTGCCAGCAGCTTAGAGGGCAGGATAACCGGGGAGCTGTTTTTT
CASSLEGRITGELFF
>.|TRBV19|.|TRBJ2-5
TGTGCCAGCCGAAACAAGATGGGGCCGGGGGAGACCCAGTACTTC
CASRNKMGPGETQYF
>TRBD2|TRBV11-1|.|TRBJ2-3
TGTGCCAGCAGCTCACTAGCGGGAGGGAGCGCAACAGATACGCAGTATTTT
CASSSLAGGSATDTQYF
>.|TRBV10-3|once|TRBJ1-1
TGTGCCATCAGTGAGTCTACAGACGCTGAAGCCTTCTTT
CAISESTDAEAFF
>.|TRBV7-2|.|TRBJ2-7
TGTGCCAGCAGCTTAGCGGCGGGATCCTACGAGCAGTACTTC
CASSLAAGSYEQYF
>.|TRBV5-1|.|TRBJ2-7
TGCGCCAGCAGCTTTGACAGCTTCTACGAGCAGTACTTC
CASSFDSFYEQYF
>TRBD2|TRBV11-3|.|TRBJ2-5
TGTGCCAGCAGCAAGGGACTAGCGGTACAAGAGACCCAGTACTTC
CASSKGLAVQETQYF
>.|TRBV4-1|.|TRBJ2-3
TGCGCCAGCAGCCAAGATGGACAGAGCACAGATACGCAGTATTTT
CASSQDGQSTDTQYF
>.|TRBV11-2|.|TRBJ2-7
TGTGCCAGCAGCCCCGCTCAGGGCTACGAGCAGTACTTC
CASSPAQGYEQYF
>TRBD2|TRBV12-5|.|TRBJ2-1
TGTGCTAGTGGTTTGATTAGCGGGTTAACCTACAATGAGCAGTTCTTC
CASGLISGLTYNEQFF
>TRBD1|TRBV7-9|.|TRBJ1-1
TGTGCCAGCAGCCTGGGGACAGACTACATGAACACTGAAGCTTTCTTT
CASSLGTDYMNTEAFF
>.|TRBV19|.|TRBJ1-4
TGTGCCAGCGCGAAAGACCTCCCGGGGAATGAAAAACTGTTTTTT
CASAKDLPGNEKLFF
>.|TRBV15|.|TRBJ2-4
TGTGCCACCAGCATTAGTGGAGCAATAGCCAAAAACATTCAGTACTTC
CATSISGAIAKNIQYF
>TRBD2|TRBV5-4|.|TRBJ2-3
TGTGCCAGCGCCCCGACTAGCGGGAGCACAGATACGCAGTATTTT
CASAPTSGSTDTQYF
>.|TRBV25-1|.|TRBJ1-4
TGTGCCAGCAGTGAAACCAGTGAAAAACTGTTTTTT
CASSETSEKLFF
>.|TRBV28|.|TRBJ1-2
TGTGCCAGCAGTTCGGGTAACTATGGCTACACCTTC
CASSSGNYGYTF
>TRBD1|TRBV10-1|once|TRBJ2-3
TGCGCCAGCAGTCATGGACAGGGCACAGATACGCAGTATTTT
CASSHGQGTDTQYF
>.|TRBV2|.|TRBJ2-2
TGTGCCAGCAGTGGGGCAGACCGAACCGGGGAGCTGTTTTTT
CASSGADRTGELFF
>.|TRBV12-5|.|TRBJ1-3
TGTGCTAGTGGTCCAGGGAGCCTCTCTGGAAACACCATATATTTT
CASGPGSLSGNTIYF
>.|TRBV5-5|.|TRBJ1-5
TGTGCCAGCAGCTTGGCCGGCAGGGAGGAGCAGCCCCAGCATTTT
CASSLAGREEQPQHF
>TRBD1|TRBV2|.|TRBJ2-7
TGTGCCAGCAGTGATTATCCACAGGGGGCGGACGAGCAGTACTTC
CASSDYPQGADEQYF
>.|TRBV5-1|few|TRBJ1-1
TGCGCCAGCAGCGCCATCCCAGGCACTGAAGCTTTCTTT
CASSAIPGTEAFF
>.|TRBV25-1|.|TRBJ2-1
TGTGCCAGCAGTCCTCCCCCCGGGAGCAAAGTTTACAATGAGCAGTTCTTC
CASSPPPGSKVYNEQFF
>.|TRBV12-2|.|TRBJ1-1
TGTGCAAGTCGCCCGCCGTGGAAAACTGAAGCTTTCTTT
CASRPPWKTEAFF
>TRBD2|TRBV7-9|once|TRBJ2-7
TGTGCCAGCAGCTGGACTAGCGGAACCTACGAGCAGTACTTC
CASSWTSGTYEQYF
>.|TRBV2|.|TRBJ1-2
TGTGCCAGCAGGATAGACAGCCATGGCTACACCTTC
CASRIDSHGYTF
>.|TRBV5-1|.|TRBJ2-3
TGCGCCAGCAGCTTGGGGAAAGGGAGAGGGACAGATACGCAGTATTTT
CASSLGKGRGTDTQYF
>.|TRBV10-2|few|TRBJ1-3
TGCGCCAGCAGTGTCGGGGGCATCTCATCTGGAAACACCATATATTTT
CASSVGGISSGNTIYF
>.|TRBV7-2|.|TRBJ2-7
TGTGCCAGCAGCTTAGTCTCAAACTACGAGCAGTACTTC
CASSLVSNYEQYF
>TRBD2|TRBV4-1|.|TRBJ2-7
TGCGCCAGCAGCCAAGGAGGCGGGAGGGGCGCCTACGAGCAGTACTTC
CASSQGGGRGAYEQYF
>.|TRBV4-1|few|TRBJ1-2
TGCGCCAGCAGCCAAGTTCGGCAGAACTATGGCTACACCTTC
CASSQVRQNYGYTF
>.|TRBV18|.|TRBJ1-5
TGTGCCAGCTCACCACTCGGTAGTAGCAATCAGCCCCAGCATTTT
CASSPLGSSNQPQHF
>.|TRBV10-3|.|TRBJ2-7
TGTGCCATCAGTGGGACACAGGGCCACGTGTACTTC
CAISGTQGHVYF
>TRBD2|TRBV28|few|TRBJ2-3
TGTGCCAGCAGTTCCTCCCCGGGACTAGGGGCTTTGACAGATACGCAGTATTTT
CASSSSPGLGALTDTQYF